These T cell receptor beta chains were read from a single sample in a study of blood T cell repertoires in COVID-19. TCRdb keeps only in-frame clones here, not all; method: immunoSEQ multiplex PCR. The repertoire holds 360,000 or so clones, roughly 87% seen once, with about 2.7% in the top ten. The sequenced sample was PBMCs or T cells enriched from blood (not recorded which). All receptors derive from a woman between 25 and 40 years old who had recovered from COVID-19. Both conserved end residues are part of each CDR3. The size of a clone is reported for some rows only, either as once, few or many, or as a class for expanded clones.

V	J	size	CDR3
TRBV7-8	TRBJ2-7	-	CASTPDIGLYEQYF
TRBV19	TRBJ2-7	-	CASSQQGPIYEQYF
TRBV3-1/TRBV3-2	TRBJ1-1	-	CASSQKGGGTEAFF
TRBV6-2/TRBV6-3	TRBJ2-7	-	CASSYYSYHEQYF
TRBV4-2	TRBJ2-7	once	CASSHSQGAQYEQYF
TRBV4-1	TRBJ1-1	-	CASSVRKGAGNTEAFF
TRBV7-3	TRBJ1-1	few	CASSRRTEVEAFF
TRBV5-1	TRBJ2-1	-	CASSRQSGDEQFF
TRBV27	TRBJ1-5	-	CASSSGTGGRQPQHF
TRBV5-1	TRBJ2-1	-	CASAYRGLQFF
TRBV2	TRBJ1-4	-	CASSERRAAELFF
TRBV5-4	TRBJ1-2	-	CASSLHESLSYGYTF
TRBV14	TRBJ1-4	-	CASSHSVAGKLFF
TRBV3-1/TRBV3-2	TRBJ2-7	once	CASSQDTLSSYEQYF
TRBV5-1	TRBJ2-1	-	CASSLGVSGSQDEQFF
TRBV11-2	TRBJ2-1	once	CASSLARTSTYNEQFF
TRBV28	TRBJ2-7	once	CATVLATSYEQYF
TRBV27	TRBJ2-1	once	CASSPQRGGRFEQFF
TRBV28	TRBJ2-5	-	CASSKLSGRPQETQYF
TRBV4-1	TRBJ2-7	-	CASSPGQQTYEQYF
TRBV7-9	TRBJ2-1	few	CASSPTSGKRASYNEQFF
TRBV11-1	TRBJ2-2	-	CASREGIGPGELFF
TRBV5-1	TRBJ1-2	-	CASSPTPSYGYTF
TRBV28	TRBJ2-1	-	CASSILTENNEQFF
TRBV12-3/TRBV12-4	TRBJ1-1	-	CASSGQWNTEAFF
TRBV7-9	TRBJ1-3	-	CASSPGSGSSGNTIYF
TRBV5-1	TRBJ1-2	-	CASSSTGTGTGYTF
TRBV20-1	TRBJ1-1	-	CSASGGRPDLGAFF
TRBV19	TRBJ1-2	once	CACKSTGTGNGYTF
TRBV5-6	TRBJ1-6	-	CASSSIGQSPLHF
TRBV12-5	TRBJ1-2	-	CASGGTSTSWGYTF
TRBV27	TRBJ2-7	-	CASRTTRGGTYYEQYF